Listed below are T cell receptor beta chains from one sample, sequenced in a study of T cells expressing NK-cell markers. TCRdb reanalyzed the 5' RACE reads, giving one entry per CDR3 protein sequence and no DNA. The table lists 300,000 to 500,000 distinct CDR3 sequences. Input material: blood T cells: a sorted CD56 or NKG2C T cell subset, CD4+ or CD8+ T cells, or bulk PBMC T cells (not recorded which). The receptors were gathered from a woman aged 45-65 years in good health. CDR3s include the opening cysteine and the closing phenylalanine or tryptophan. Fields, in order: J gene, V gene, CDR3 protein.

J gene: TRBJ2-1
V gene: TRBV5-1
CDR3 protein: CASSPASGSSEQFF

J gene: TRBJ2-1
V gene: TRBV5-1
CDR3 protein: CASSLQSGLFYNEQFF

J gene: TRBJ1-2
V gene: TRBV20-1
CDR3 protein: CSARDQGTGGIGYTF

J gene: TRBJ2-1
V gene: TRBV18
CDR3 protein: CASSPDGKTAYNEQFF

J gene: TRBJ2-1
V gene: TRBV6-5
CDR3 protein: CASRTAGTNNEQFF

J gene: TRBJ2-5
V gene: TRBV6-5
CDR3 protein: CASRPGTATFQETQYF

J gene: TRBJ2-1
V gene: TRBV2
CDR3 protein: CAGGAGGSYNEQFF

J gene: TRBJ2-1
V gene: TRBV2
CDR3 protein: CASKRDFRGHSYNEQFF

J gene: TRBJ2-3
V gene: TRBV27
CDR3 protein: CASSLSLVVAGPHTDTQYF

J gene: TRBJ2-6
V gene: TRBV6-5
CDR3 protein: CASRRSRQGASGANVLTF

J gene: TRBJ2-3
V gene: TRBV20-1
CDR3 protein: CSARDLLLAGGTDTQYF

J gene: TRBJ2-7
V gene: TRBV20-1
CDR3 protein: CSAPWSPRGRSDEQYF

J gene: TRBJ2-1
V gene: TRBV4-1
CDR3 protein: CASARTSSSLNEQFF

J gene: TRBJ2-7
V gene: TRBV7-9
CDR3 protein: CASSLGGHSVQYF

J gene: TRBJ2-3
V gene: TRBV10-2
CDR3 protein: CASRPGLAGTDTQYF

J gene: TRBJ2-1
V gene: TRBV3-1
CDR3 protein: CASSQDRAGLAGVGNEQFF

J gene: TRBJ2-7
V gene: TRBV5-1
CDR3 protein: CASSRSVYYEQYF

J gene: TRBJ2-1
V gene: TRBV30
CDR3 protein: CAWNYGRDYEQFF

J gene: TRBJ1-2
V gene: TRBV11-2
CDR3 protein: CASSSSGKYGYTF

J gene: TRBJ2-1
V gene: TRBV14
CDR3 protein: CASSPAVEQFF

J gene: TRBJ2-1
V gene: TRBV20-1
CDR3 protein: CSARETNSYNEQFF

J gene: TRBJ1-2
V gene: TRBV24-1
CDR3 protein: CATSGTGWDGYTF

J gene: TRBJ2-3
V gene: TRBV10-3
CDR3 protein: CAISDYEVGTDTQYF

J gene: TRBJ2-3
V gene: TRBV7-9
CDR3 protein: CASSLVVRAAKAVDTQYF

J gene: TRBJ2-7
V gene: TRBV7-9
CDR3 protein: CASSKAGSSYEQYF

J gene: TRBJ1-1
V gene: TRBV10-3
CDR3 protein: CAISDTVGANTEAFF

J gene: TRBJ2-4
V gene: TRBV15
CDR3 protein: CATSRVFGLKNIQYF

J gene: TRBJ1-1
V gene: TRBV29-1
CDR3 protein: CSVESGRTEAFF

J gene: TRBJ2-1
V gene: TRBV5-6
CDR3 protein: CASSAYGTGFDSGTADEQFF

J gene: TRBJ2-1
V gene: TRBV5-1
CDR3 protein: CASSLAGQRSEQFF

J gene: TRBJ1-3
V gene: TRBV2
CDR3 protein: CASCEWGTVTVRSGNTIYF

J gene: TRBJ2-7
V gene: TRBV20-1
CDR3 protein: CSARDEGRIRLPYEQYF

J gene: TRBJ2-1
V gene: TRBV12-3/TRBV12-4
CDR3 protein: CASSLNTNTHSEQFF

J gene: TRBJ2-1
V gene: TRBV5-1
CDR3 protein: CASSADFMGPFYNEQFF

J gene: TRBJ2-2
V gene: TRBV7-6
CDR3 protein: CASSPRRRDRGGKTGELFF

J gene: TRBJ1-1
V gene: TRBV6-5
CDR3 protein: CASSWGSIEVLEAFF

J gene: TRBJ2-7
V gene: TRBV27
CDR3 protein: CASSGGTSGRGEQYF

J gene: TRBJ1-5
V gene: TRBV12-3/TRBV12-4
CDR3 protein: CASSLEGGRDQPQHF

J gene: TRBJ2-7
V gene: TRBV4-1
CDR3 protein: CASSQDRGYEQYF

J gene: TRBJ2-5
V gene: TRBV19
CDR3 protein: CASTSRDREATQYF

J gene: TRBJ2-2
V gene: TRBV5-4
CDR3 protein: CASSLGAPGSTGELFF

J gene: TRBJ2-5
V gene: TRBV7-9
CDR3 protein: CASSIRGGLRETQYF

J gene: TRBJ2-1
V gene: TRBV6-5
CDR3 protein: CASSYAATDLYNEQFF

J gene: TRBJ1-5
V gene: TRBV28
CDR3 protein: CASVPGQHQPQHF

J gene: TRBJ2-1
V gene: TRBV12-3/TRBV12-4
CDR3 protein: CASSLRLGAYNEQFF

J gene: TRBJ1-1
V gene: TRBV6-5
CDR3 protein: CASSYSTGYAEAFF

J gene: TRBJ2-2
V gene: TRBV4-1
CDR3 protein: CASSQDGHRGLSTGELFF

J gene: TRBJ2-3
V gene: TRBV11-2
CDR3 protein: CASSFRNGNTQYF

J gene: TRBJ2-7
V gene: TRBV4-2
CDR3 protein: CASGVGGIPYEQYF

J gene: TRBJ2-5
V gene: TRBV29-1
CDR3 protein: CSALHGRGALGETQYF

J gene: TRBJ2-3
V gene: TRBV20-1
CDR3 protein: CSAYKLAGAREASTDTQYF

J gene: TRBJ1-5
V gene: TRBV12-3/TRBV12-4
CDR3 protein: CASTLTGLGSEPQHF

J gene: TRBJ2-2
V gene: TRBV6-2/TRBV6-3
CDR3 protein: CASSYFSTGTNTGELFF

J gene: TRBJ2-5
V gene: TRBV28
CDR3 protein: CASKIPGQGDETQYF

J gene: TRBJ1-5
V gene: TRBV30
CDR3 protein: CAWSATRGDQPQHF

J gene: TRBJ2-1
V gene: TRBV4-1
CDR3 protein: CASSQDTSSGTEQFF

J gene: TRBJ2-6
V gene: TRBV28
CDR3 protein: CASSTPGTGKSGANVLTF

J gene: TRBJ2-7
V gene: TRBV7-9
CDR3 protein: CASSLVGALSYEQYF

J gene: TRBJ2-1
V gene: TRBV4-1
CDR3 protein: CASSHGTGRAVNEQFF

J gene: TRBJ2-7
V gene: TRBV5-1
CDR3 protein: CASSLSKDEQYF